This T cell receptor beta chain was recorded in a study of pediatric ulcerative colitis. Findings and caveats of the study: In rectum, acute severe colitis had expanded clones and less diversity.

During colonoscopy, one to two rectal pinch biopsies were collected. TCRdb's copy holds only in-frame clones and misses some; the assay was immunoSEQ multiplex PCR. The profile covers about 34,000 clones, with 75% appearing a single time and around 7.8% taken by the ten largest. Per germline, CDR1 SEHNR and CDR2 FQNEAQ (reference sequence). The ends were cut back, 1 base at V and 3 bases at J, with 19 bases in the middle. The CDR3 sequence is 19 residues long. Turning to this clone: Its antigen is unknown.

Sequences were obtained from gut tissue. The rearrangement joins TRBV7-9 to TRBJ2-6; D may be TRBD1 (5 bases). This receptor was obtained from a boy between 5 and 17 years old with severe ulcerative colitis. CDR3 in amino acids: CASSLGGRVPAGGANVLTF. Here the CDR3 DNA reads TGTGCCAGCAGCTTAGGTGGCAGGGTTCCGGCCGGTGGGGCCAACGTCCTGACTTTC.